The subject of this entry is one T cell receptor beta chain. Its specificity is not known. Germline CDR1 SGDLS, CDR2 YYNGEE. Trimming stripped 0 bases from V and 0 bases from J, with 12 bases between. The CDR3 has 17 amino acids. The data are from a study of T cell responses to AZD1222 COVID-19 vaccine. Measured with immunoSEQ multiplex PCR; TCRdb has only the in-frame clones, and not every one. There are around 76,000 clones in the sample; approximately 85% occur only once, and 13% lies in the top ten. Study outcomes and limitations: White British ancestry dominated among donors, who included more females, and clonal diversity was possibly underestimated.

The receptor comes from an adult in good health. This specimen consisted of peripheral blood, obtained on day 0 of AZD1222 vaccination. The chain combines TRBV9 with TRBJ1-4; no clear D. The CDR3 bases are TGTGCCAGCAGCGTAGAGGGATCCCAAGCAACTAATGAAAAACTGTTTTTT. It translates to CASSVEGSQATNEKLFF.